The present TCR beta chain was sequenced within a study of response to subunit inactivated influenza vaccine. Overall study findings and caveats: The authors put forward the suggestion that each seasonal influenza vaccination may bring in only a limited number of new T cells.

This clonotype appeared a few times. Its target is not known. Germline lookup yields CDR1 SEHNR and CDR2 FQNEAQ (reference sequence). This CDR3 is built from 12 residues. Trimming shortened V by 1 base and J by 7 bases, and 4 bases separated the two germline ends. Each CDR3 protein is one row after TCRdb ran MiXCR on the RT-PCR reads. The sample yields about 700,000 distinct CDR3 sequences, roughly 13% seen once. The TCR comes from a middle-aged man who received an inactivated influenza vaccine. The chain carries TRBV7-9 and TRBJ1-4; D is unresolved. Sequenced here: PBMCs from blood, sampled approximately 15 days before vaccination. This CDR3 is CASSLGLEKLFF. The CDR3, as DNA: TGTGCCAGCAGCTTAGGGCTTGAAAAACTGTTTTTT.